The 31 T cell receptor beta chains reported below all come from one sample, sequenced in a study of blood T cells in healthy people across ages. Then a second PCR, running roughly 7 to 11 cycles, was carried out with a sample-barcoded 5' primer and a J-beta primer mix. MiXCR, run by TCRdb on the 5' RACE reads, gives a single entry per CDR3 protein. The sample records hundreds of thousands of distinct CDR3 sequences, roughly half being singletons. Specimen: blood. These receptor sequences come from an elderly woman in good health.

This clonotype was seen a few times. The CDR3 coding sequence is TGTGCCAGCACCACCTTAGTCAATGAGCAGTTCTTC. Translation: CASTTLVNEQFF. The rearrangement joins TRBV7-9 to TRBJ2-1; D is unclear. The CDR3 covers 12 residues. In germline, CDR1 is SEHNR, CDR2 FQNEAQ (reference sequence). The V end lost 7 bases, the J end lost 6 bases, and 10 bases lay between the germline ends.

This clonotype was observed many times. The chain employs TRBV13 and TRBJ2-7; no reliable D call. Trimming left V 1 base short and J 4 bases short, with 5 bases between. This CDR3 is 12 amino acids long. In germline, CDR1 is PRHDT, CDR2 FYEKMQ (reference sequence). CDR3 sequence: CASSLEKYEQYF. CDR3 sequence (DNA): TGTGCCAGCAGCTTAGAGAAATACGAGCAGTACTTC.

With respect to this clonotype: This may be a read error, as it is one base from a much larger clone. This sequence joins TRBV5-1 and TRBJ2-3; no firm D call. V was cut by 4 bases and J by 0 bases, with 15 bases left in between. The CDR3 totals 16 residues. Germline CDR1 SGHRS, CDR2 YFSETQ. The CDR3 DNA sequence: TGCGCCAGCAGCGACGGGCTCGGATCTAGCACAGATACGCAGTATTTT. Residues: CASSDGLGSSTDTQYF.

CDR3 DNA: TGTGCCAGCAAGACCTACGGGGCTAGCAATCAGCCCCAGCATTTT. This gives the protein CASKTYGASNQPQHF. The genes are TRBV27 and TRBJ1-5, with D maybe TRBD1 (5 bases). This CDR3 is 15 amino acids long. V lost 7 bases, J lost 0 bases, and 13 bases lay in between. Germline lookup yields CDR1 MNHEY and CDR2 SMNVEV (reference sequence).

This clonotype was counted at least ten times. The chain links TRBV12-3 or TRBV12-4 to TRBJ2-3, with 12 bases that match TRBD2. J gave up 4 bases and V 6 bases, and 5 bases lay outside the gene matches. The CDR3 is 15 residues long. The CDR3 loop reads CASRLTSGSSDTQYF. The CDR3 bases are TGTGCCAGCAGGCTGACTAGCGGGAGTTCAGATACGCAGTATTTT.

The CDR3 sequence is CASSLAPSSYNEQFF. The CDR3 bases are TGCGCCAGCAGCTTGGCCCCGAGCTCCTACAATGAGCAGTTCTTC. V and J are TRBV5-1 and TRBJ2-1; D call uncertain. Germline assignment: CDR1 SGHRS and CDR2 YFSETQ. Trimming removed 0 bases from V and 0 bases from J, with 7 bases in between. The length of the CDR3 is 15 residues. Combining the CDR3 with reference TRBV5-1 and TRBJ2-1 gives the whole variable domain KAGVTQTPRYLIKTRGQQVTLSCSPISGHRSVSWYQQTPGQGLQFLFEYFSETQRNKGNFPGRFSGRQFSNSRSEMNVSTLELGDSALYLCASSLAPSSYNEQFFGPGTRLTVL.

V is TRBV7-2 and J is TRBJ1-6; no reliable D call. Looked up from germline, CDR1 is SGHTA and CDR2 is FQGNSA. Deletions cut 4 bases from V and 7 bases from J, with 20 bases between. CDR3 size: 17 residues. The CDR3 sequence: CASSSAGQRGKNSPLHF. In DNA form, the CDR3 reads TGTGCCAGCAGCTCGGCAGGTCAGCGAGGGAAGAATTCACCCCTCCACTTT.

The table lists this clonotype with many counts. The genes are TRBV28 and TRBJ2-3; tentative D call: TRBD2 (6 bases). The length of the CDR3 is 19 residues. CDR1 is MDHEN, CDR2 SYDVKM, per germline. V was trimmed by 8 bases and J by 2 bases, leaving 29 bases between them. This chain's CDR3 is CASLPDYLPHSDVTDTQYF. The CDR3 coding sequence is TGTGCCAGCTTGCCGGACTACCTCCCTCATAGCGATGTCACAGATACGCAGTATTTT.

This clonotype came up a few times. The chain couples TRBV7-2 to TRBJ2-7, with TRBD2 matching over 9 bases. Germline values: CDR1 SGHTA, CDR2 FQGNSA. CDR3 length: 15 amino acids. After removal of 2 bases from V and 3 bases from J, the junction contained 5 bases not matched to a gene. The CDR3 is CASSLNSGGRYEQYF. CDR3 in DNA: TGTGCCAGCAGCTTAAATAGCGGGGGTCGCTACGAGCAGTACTTC. Complete variable domain (other parts from reference TRBV7-2 and TRBJ2-7): GAGVSQSPSNKVTEKGKDVELRCDPISGHTALYWYRQSLGQGLEFLIYFQGNSAPDKSGLPSDRFSAERTGGSVSTLTIQRTQQEDSAVYLCASSLNSGGRYEQYFGPGTRLTVT.

This clonotype was counted a few times. This chain connects TRBV6-5 to TRBJ2-3; a possible D gene is TRBD1 (6 bases). Germline CDR1 and CDR2: MNHEY and SVGAGI. This CDR3 region has 14 residues. V dropped 5 bases and J dropped 5 bases, with 14 bases sitting between them. The DNA for the CDR3 is TGTGCCAGCAGTCCCCGTGCAGGGGTAGATACGCAGTATTTT. This gives the protein CASSPRAGVDTQYF.

This sequence joins TRBV20-1 and TRBJ2-2, with D unresolved. The CDR3 length is 11 residues. Germline V lookup: CDR1 DFQATT, CDR2 SNEGSKA (reference sequence). V was trimmed by 5 bases and J by 2 bases, leaving 3 bases between them. CDR3 in DNA: TGCAGTGCTGCTAACACCGGGGAGCTGTTTTTT. Its translation: CSAANTGELFF.

This clonotype was seen repeatedly, ten times or more. The chain combines TRBV20-1 with TRBJ2-1; 10 positions match TRBD1. Germline CDR1 reads DFQATT; CDR2 reads SNEGSKA (reference sequence). V dropped 3 bases and J dropped 7; count of bases not matched to a gene: 9. This CDR3 comprises 15 residues. The CDR3 nucleotides are TGCAGTGCTAGGCCCTGGACAGGGGGTCGAAATGAGCAGTTCTTC. It is translated as CSARPWTGGRNEQFF.

V usage is TRBV28 and J usage is TRBJ2-7, with 9 bases that match TRBD1. Per the germline V gene, CDR1 is MDHEN and CDR2 is SYDVKM. The CDR3 is made up of 14 amino acids. V lost 7 bases, J lost 0 bases, and 4 bases stayed unmatched. The CDR3 DNA reads TGTGCCAGCAATGGACAGGGGAGCTCCTACGAGCAGTACTTC. This codes for CASNGQGSSYEQYF.

The chain employs TRBV3-1 and TRBJ1-5; D gene unclear. The germline CDR1 and CDR2 sequences are LGHDT and YNNKEL (reference sequence). The CDR3 runs to 15 residues. Trimming pared 0 bases from V and 0 bases from J, leaving 6 bases between. CDR3 in amino acids: CASSQDPVSNQPQHF. CDR3 DNA: TGTGCCAGCAGCCAAGATCCTGTTAGCAATCAGCCCCAGCATTTT. Based on the CDR3 plus reference TRBV3-1 and TRBJ1-5, the full variable domain is DTAVSQTPKYLVTQMGNDKSIKCEQNLGHDTMYWYKQDSKKFLKIMFSYNNKELIINETVPNRFSPKSPDKAHLNLHINSLELGDSAVYFCASSQDPVSNQPQHFGDGTRLSIL.

Of note for this clonotype: The junction shows a germline mismatch at one end, possibly a read error. V usage is TRBV5-1 and J usage is TRBJ2-3; D ambiguous. The CDR3 is 12 amino acids. Germline loops: CDR1 SGHRS, CDR2 YFSETQ. The CDR3 nucleotides read TGCGCCAGCAGCTTGGGCATAGATGCGCAGTATTTT. Amino acids: CASSLGIDAQYF.

The chain has TRBV5-1 and TRBJ2-5; perhaps TRBD2 as D (5 bases). The end of the DNA fits TRBJ2-7 better, so the J call may be wrong. The CDR3 runs to 13 residues. Germline CDR1 and CDR2: SGHRS and YFSETQ. CDR3 loop: CASSFLPRDEQYF. CDR3 DNA sequence: TGCGCCAGCAGTTTCCTTCCGAGGGACGAGCAGTACTTC.

The rearrangement joins TRBV7-3 to TRBJ2-7, with no clear D. The last part of the DNA fits TRBJ2-5 better; the J call may be wrong. The CDR3 spans 15 residues. Germline CDR1 is SGHTA and CDR2 is FQGTGA. The CDR3: CASSQNGEKGETQYF. The CDR3 coding sequence is TGTGCCAGCAGCCAAAATGGGGAAAAGGGAGAGACCCAGTACTTC.

The chain joins TRBV20-1 to TRBJ2-1; perhaps TRBD2 as D (6 bases). The germline CDR1 and CDR2 sequences are DFQATT and SNEGSKA (reference sequence). This CDR3 is built from 13 residues. Trimming removed 1 base from V and 14 bases from J, with 18 bases in between. The CDR3 DNA reads TGCAGTGCTAGAGTGTCCGGAACGGGGGAGGAGTTCTTC. This codes for CSARVSGTGEEFF.

This clonotype was seen a handful of times. The genes are TRBV6-6 and TRBJ2-5; 11 positions agree with TRBD2. This CDR3 is 13 amino acids long. Germline-derived CDR1 and CDR2 are MNHNY and SVGAGI (reference sequence). With 6 bases clipped from V and 5 bases from J, the junction kept 2 bases outside the gene matches. CDR3 nucleotides: TGTGCCAGCAGACTAGCGGGGGCTGAGACCCAGTACTTC. Translating it yields CASRLAGAETQYF.

J is TRBJ1-5 and V is TRBV7-2; D is undetermined. Trimming removed 5 bases at V and 7 bases at J, with 15 bases between. The CDR3 is made up of 14 amino acids. Germline V CDR1 and CDR2: SGHTA, FQGNSA. As DNA, the CDR3 is TGTGCCAGCAGCCGGACTGGCCTCCGGCAGCCCCAGCATTTT. This sequence encodes CASSRTGLRQPQHF. The variable domain in full, completed from reference TRBV7-2 and TRBJ1-5, reads GAGVSQSPSNKVTEKGKDVELRCDPISGHTALYWYRQSLGQGLEFLIYFQGNSAPDKSGLPSDRFSAERTGGSVSTLTIQRTQQEDSAVYLCASSRTGLRQPQHFGDGTRLSIL.

V gene TRBV11-2 combines with J gene TRBJ2-3; 14 nucleotides line up with TRBD2. Losses at the gene ends were 5 bases for V and 9 bases for J; bases not matched to a gene: 7. The CDR3 is made up of 15 amino acids. Germline assignment: CDR1 SGHAT and CDR2 FQNNGV. The CDR3: CASSHGLAGGGTQYF. The CDR3 DNA reads TGTGCCAGCAGCCACGGACTAGCGGGAGGTGGGACGCAGTATTTT.

This clonotype was recorded many times. The chain carries TRBV12-3 or TRBV12-4 and TRBJ1-2; tentatively, D is TRBD1 (6 bases). CDR3 length: 12 amino acids. V lost 6 bases and J 10 bases, leaving 15 bases between the germline ends. The CDR3 DNA follows: TGTGCCAGCAGGCCTCCCCAGGGGTACTACACCTTC. Protein sequence: CASRPPQGYYTF.

Note on this clonotype: Possible read error: a much larger clone is one base away. V gene TRBV2 combines with J gene TRBJ2-3; possible D gene TRBD1, 6 bases. The CDR3 runs to 17 residues. Germline V gene sequence: CDR1 SNHLY, CDR2 FYNNEI. CDR3 sequence (DNA): TGTGCCAGCAGGAAAACGGAAGCGACAGGAATGCGTGGTACGCGGTATTTT. This codes for CASRKTEATGMRGTRYF. The full variable domain, rest sourced from reference TRBV2 and TRBJ2-3, is EPEVTQTPSHQVTQMGQEVILRCVPISNHLYFYWYRQILGQKVEFLVSFYNNEISEKSEIFDDQFSVERPDGSNFTLKIRSTKLEDSAMYFCASRKTEATGMRGTRYFGPGTRLTVL.

Worth noting for this clonotype: A much larger clone sits a single nucleotide away, making a read error possible. CDR3 sequence: CSAWGGIREQFF. The CDR3 region has the DNA TGCAGTGCCTGGGGAGGAATACGGGAGCAGTTCTTC. The V gene is TRBV20-1, the J gene TRBJ2-1; tentatively, D is TRBD2 (6 bases). Germline CDR1 and CDR2: DFQATT and SNEGSKA (reference sequence). V lost 6 bases to trimming and J lost 10 bases, with 16 bases between them. This CDR3 is 12 amino acids long.

At least ten counts were recorded for this clonotype. The J gene is TRBJ2-1, the V gene TRBV12-3 or TRBV12-4; D may be TRBD1 or TRBD2 (5 bases each). V lost 3 bases and J 1 base, leaving 7 bases between the germline ends. This CDR3 spans 14 amino acids. The CDR3 coding sequence is TGTGCCAGCAGTTTCGGGGCATCCTACAATGAGCAGTTCTTC. Its translation is CASSFGASYNEQFF.

This chain links TRBV25-1 with TRBJ1-2, with unresolved D. This CDR3 is built from 15 residues. Looked up from germline, CDR1 is MGHDK and CDR2 is SYGVNS. V was pared by 4 bases and J by 7 bases, with 19 bases between. CDR3 nucleotides: TGTGCCAGCAGTGGGGTTAATACGGTGTCGTTTGGCTACACCTTC. It translates to CASSGVNTVSFGYTF.

This chain joins TRBV5-1 and TRBJ1-1; the D is unclear. Germline assignment: CDR1 SGHRS and CDR2 YFSETQ. The CDR3 contains 15 residues. Deletions cut 4 bases from V and 7 bases from J, with 20 bases between. CDR3 in DNA: TGCGCCAGCAGCCCCCCGGAGTTAGGGTTTAATGAAGCTTTCTTT. Residues: CASSPPELGFNEAFF.

This clonotype appeared many times. The chain links TRBV12-3 or TRBV12-4 to TRBJ2-3; unclear D gene. Between the trimmed V and J ends, which lost 6 bases and 0 bases, there was a span of 13 bases. The CDR3 sequence is 15 residues long. CDR3 region: CASRISVSSTDTQYF. The CDR3 coding sequence is TGTGCCAGCAGGATCTCAGTGTCTAGCACAGATACGCAGTATTTT.

The rearrangement joins TRBV7-2 to TRBJ1-2; the D is unclear. The CDR3 is 16 residues long. V was shortened by 4 bases and J by 3 bases, with 18 bases between the two germline ends. Germline CDR1 reads SGHTA; CDR2 reads FQGNSA. The CDR3 nucleotides are TGTGCCAGCAGCTCCGGGCGGTGGGGTCGGGACTATGGCTACACCTTC. Translating it yields CASSSGRWGRDYGYTF.

This clonotype showed up just a few times. This chain joins TRBV7-9 and TRBJ2-1; 8 bases fit TRBD2. V lost 5 bases to trimming and J lost 11 bases; unmatched junction nucleotides: 11. The germline V gene encodes CDR1 SEHNR and CDR2 FQNEAQ (reference sequence). There are 14 residues in the CDR3. CDR3 nucleotide sequence: TGTGCCAGCAGCCCCGGGACTAGAGATTGGCAGCAGTTCTTC. This codes for CASSPGTRDWQQFF. The full variable domain, its missing parts supplied by reference TRBV7-9 and TRBJ2-1, is DTGVSQNPRHKITKRGQNVTFRCDPISEHNRLYWYRQTLGQGPEFLTYFQNEAQLEKSRLLSDRFSAERPKGSFSTLEIQRTEQGDSAMYLCASSPGTRDWQQFFGPGTRLTVL.

This clonotype was detected many times. CDR3 residues: CAISAFDPQAGNEQFF. The DNA for the CDR3 is TGTGCCATCAGTGCTTTTGATCCCCAGGCCGGGAATGAGCAGTTCTTC. The rearrangement uses TRBV10-3 and TRBJ2-1; D ambiguous. Trimming shortened V by 4 bases and J by 7 bases, and 20 bases separated the two germline ends. The germline V gene encodes CDR1 ENHRY and CDR2 SYGVKD. This CDR3 is built from 16 residues.